One sample yielded the 27 T cell receptor beta chains listed below, sequenced in a study of blood T cell repertoires in COVID-19. This table comes from immunoSEQ multiplex PCR, and its TCRdb copy is limited to in-frame clones, with some not included. The table has more than 130,000 clones, about 80% seen once. Sequenced material: peripheral blood. All receptors derive from a woman of 80 years or more in a cohort sampled during active or convalescent COVID-19.

This chain joins TRBV2 and TRBJ1-4, with D maybe TRBD1 (6 bases). The CDR3 consists of 15 residues. The germline CDR1 and CDR2 sequences are SNHLY and FYNNEI. V lost 8 bases, J lost 7 bases, and 20 bases lay in between. The CDR3 region has the DNA TGTGCCAGCTACCACAATACAGGGCCCGTTGAAAAACTGTTTTTT. As protein: CASYHNTGPVEKLFF.

This chain joins TRBV7-6 and TRBJ2-3, with TRBD2 matching over 12 bases. Trimming at V came to 3 bases and at J to 8 bases, leaving 6 bases not matched to a gene. Germline lookup yields CDR1 SGHVS and CDR2 FNYEAQ. This CDR3 is 15 amino acids long. CDR3 amino acids: CASSLSSGGAGTQYF. CDR3 DNA: TGTGCCAGCAGCTTGTCTAGCGGGGGGGCAGGTACGCAGTATTTT. Full variable domain (remainder filled in from reference TRBV7-6 and TRBJ2-3): GAGVSQSPRYKVTKRGQDVALRCDPISGHVSLYWYRQALGQGPEFLTYFNYEAQQDKSGLPNDRFSAERPEGSISTLTIQRTEQRDSAMYRCASSLSSGGAGTQYFGPGTRLTVL.

This chain uses TRBV7-9 with TRBJ1-4, with 10 bases that match TRBD1. The CDR3 sequence is 12 residues long. Germline lookup yields CDR1 SEHNR and CDR2 FQNEAQ (reference sequence). Trimming at V came to 4 bases and at J to 17 bases, leaving 7 bases not matched to a gene. The CDR3 sequence is CASSYGQGVVFF. CDR3 nucleotide sequence: TGTGCCAGCAGCTACGGACAGGGGGTTGTATTTTTT.

This clone was picked up one time. V and J are TRBV9 and TRBJ2-1, with 7 bases matching TRBD1. Trimming removed 3 bases from V and 7 bases from J; junction bases left unmatched: 10. The CDR3 covers 15 residues. Germline V gene data show CDR1 as SGDLS and CDR2 as YYNGEE. DNA of the CDR3: TGTGCCAGCAGCGAATCGTCGACAGGGTCTAATGAGCAGTTCTTC. Its translation: CASSESSTGSNEQFF.

The chain combines TRBV5-1 with TRBJ2-3; D ambiguous. The CDR3 loop spans 13 amino acids. V was shortened by 4 bases and J by 7 bases, with 13 bases between the two germline ends. The germline V gene has CDR1 SGHRS and CDR2 YFSETQ. This CDR3 reads CASSGDLAHTQYF. CDR3 nucleotide sequence: TGCGCCAGCAGCGGAGACTTGGCGCATACGCAGTATTTT.

This clone has a single count. The V call is TRBV15, the J call TRBJ1-2, with D possibly being TRBD1 (5 bases). V was shortened by 1 base and J by 8 bases, with 11 bases between the two germline ends. Germline V gene data show CDR1 as LNHNV and CDR2 as YYDKDF (reference sequence). The CDR3 is 13 residues long. The CDR3 is CATSRGGGEGYTF. The DNA for the CDR3 is TGTGCCACCAGCAGAGGCGGGGGAGAAGGCTACACCTTC.

This clone was observed once. The chain employs TRBV6-5 and TRBJ1-1, with TRBD1 matching over 8 bases. The J segment lost 5 bases and the V segment lost 5 bases, leaving 4 bases of the junction unmatched. From germline, CDR1 is MNHEY and CDR2 SVGAGI. This CDR3 spans 13 amino acids. The CDR3 DNA sequence: TGTGCCAGCAGTCCACAGGGGGTAACTGAAGCTTTCTTT. Translated: CASSPQGVTEAFF.

The rearrangement links TRBV14 to TRBJ2-5, with D unclear. Germline CDR1 is SGHDN and CDR2 is FVKESK. Trimming shortened V by 4 bases and J by 4 bases, and 10 bases separated the two germline ends. CDR3 length equals 13 residues. The CDR3 bases are TGTGCCAGCAGCCCCAATATCGGAGAGACCCAGTACTTC. Translation gives CASSPNIGETQYF.

This clone was seen a few times. This chain joins TRBV4-1 and TRBJ2-7; D unresolved. Germline CDR1 and CDR2: MGHRA and YSYEKL. Trimming removed 1 base from V and 5 bases from J, with 3 bases in between. The CDR3 covers 11 residues. This CDR3 is CASSQADEQYF. The CDR3, as DNA: TGCGCCAGCAGCCAAGCGGACGAGCAGTACTTC.

The chain uses TRBV28 and TRBJ1-5; TRBD1 matches 9 bases. Germline assignment: CDR1 MDHEN and CDR2 SYDVKM. V shed 2 bases, J shed 0 bases, and the junction held 5 bases outside the gene matches. This CDR3 has 17 residues. The DNA of the CDR3 is TGTGCCAGCAGTTTAGTACAGGGGGCGGATAGCAATCAGCCCCAGCATTTT. Amino acids: CASSLVQGADSNQPQHF.

V usage is TRBV7-2 and J usage is TRBJ1-2; 7 bases map to TRBD1. Germline CDR1 and CDR2: SGHTA and FQGNSA. Trimming removed 5 bases from V and 4 bases from J; junction bases left unmatched: 7. The CDR3 sequence is 14 residues long. As DNA, the CDR3 is TGTGCCAGCAGCCAGAGGGGACAGTTCTATGGCTACACCTTC. Its translation: CASSQRGQFYGYTF.

The rearrangement joins TRBV7-8 to TRBJ1-6; no clear D. The CDR3 covers 15 residues. Germline loops: CDR1 SGHVS, CDR2 FQNEAQ. Deletions cut 2 bases from V and 7 bases from J, with 12 bases between. In nucleotides, the CDR3 is TGTGCCAGCAGCTTAACTAGGGCGGTAAATTCACCCCTCCACTTT. Protein: CASSLTRAVNSPLHF. Full variable domain (outside the CDR3, taken from reference TRBV7-8 and TRBJ1-6): GAGVSQSPRYKVAKRGQDVALRCDPISGHVSLFWYQQALGQGPEFLTYFQNEAQLDKSGLPSDRFFAERPEGSVSTLKIQRTQQEDSAVYLCASSLTRAVNSPLHFGNGTRLTVT.

The genes are TRBV27 and TRBJ2-1; 10 nucleotides agree with TRBD1. Germline CDR1 MNHEY, CDR2 SMNVEV (reference sequence). J was trimmed by 10 bases and V by 6 bases; bases with no gene match: 27. CDR3 length: 20 amino acids. The CDR3 protein is CASRPTPFASGTGALREQFF. Written as DNA, the CDR3 is TGTGCCAGCAGGCCAACACCTTTTGCAAGTGGGACAGGGGCTTTAAGAGAGCAGTTCTTC.

The chain links TRBV30 to TRBJ2-1; the match to TRBD2 covers 15 bases. After removal of 8 bases from V and 0 bases from J, the junction contained 2 bases not matched to a gene. This CDR3 is built from 15 residues. Germline V gene lookup returns CDR1 GTSNPN and CDR2 SVGIG (reference sequence). The CDR3 nucleotides read TGTGCCGGGACTAGCGGGGGGAGCTCCTACAATGAGCAGTTCTTC. Translating gives CAGTSGGSSYNEQFF.

The chain combines TRBV14 with TRBJ2-7; 10 bases are shared with TRBD2. From germline, CDR1 is SGHDN and CDR2 FVKESK. The CDR3 is made up of 15 amino acids. V gave up 1 base and J gave up 4 bases; unmatched junction bases: 4. The CDR3 nucleotides read TGTGCCAGCAGCCAAGCCGGGACTAGCGCATACGAGCAGTACGTC. Translated, it gives CASSQAGTSAYEQYV.

The chain recombines TRBV18 with TRBJ2-7, with 7 bases fitting TRBD1. V trimming: 4 bases; J trimming: 1 base; junction bases outside the gene matches: 7. Germline CDR1 reads KGHSH; CDR2 reads LQKENI. CDR3 length equals 15 residues. Here the CDR3 reads CASSQGQATSYEQYF. The CDR3 DNA follows: TGTGCCAGCTCACAAGGACAGGCAACATCCTACGAGCAGTACTTC. Full variable domain (missing parts from reference TRBV18 and TRBJ2-7): NAGVMQNPRHLVRRRGQEARLRCSPMKGHSHVYWYRQLPEEGLKFMVYLQKENIIDESGMPKERFSAEFPKEGPSILRIQQVVRGDSAAYFCASSQGQATSYEQYFGPGTRLTVT.

This clone came up a few times. The chain uses TRBV5-1 and TRBJ2-1; no clear D. The germline V and J ends were trimmed by 5 bases and 8 bases, with 11 bases remaining between them. Germline CDR1 SGHRS, CDR2 YFSETQ. This CDR3 has 12 residues. The CDR3 DNA reads as TGCGCCAGCAGTAGCTTTAACGATGAGCAGTTCTTC. It yields the protein CASSSFNDEQFF.

The genes are TRBV5-1 and TRBJ1-2; 7 bases align to TRBD1. Germline V gene data show CDR1 as SGHRS and CDR2 as YFSETQ. V lost 4 bases to trimming and J lost 10 bases; unmatched junction nucleotides: 10. This CDR3 contains 13 residues. CDR3 DNA: TGCGCCAGCAGCGTGTACCGGGACAGATACTACACCTTC. It translates to CASSVYRDRYYTF.

The gene calls are TRBV2 and TRBJ1-6; 9 bases map to TRBD1. J gave up 10 bases and V 1 base, and 5 bases lay outside the gene matches. CDR1 and CDR2 from the germline V gene are SNHLY and FYNNEI. The CDR3 sequence is 15 residues long. For the CDR3, the DNA is TGTGCCAGCAGTGAAGAACAGGGGGCGAGGTCACCCCTCCACTTT. This codes for CASSEEQGARSPLHF.

The chain uses TRBV11-2 and TRBJ2-3; 11 bases are a match to TRBD2. The CDR3 runs 15 residues. Per the germline V gene, CDR1 is SGHAT and CDR2 is FQNNGV. The trim removed 2 bases at V and 9 bases at J, leaving 7 bases unmatched. The CDR3, as DNA: TGTGCCAGCAGCTTACTAGCGGGGGGCCTAGAGACGCAGTATTTT. Protein product: CASSLLAGGLETQYF.

V is TRBV9 and J is TRBJ1-1, with D hard to call. The length of the CDR3 is 13 residues. Trimming cost V 0 bases and J 4 bases, with 7 bases left between them. Looked up from germline, CDR1 is SGDLS and CDR2 is YYNGEE. DNA for the CDR3: TGTGCCAGCAGCGTAGGCGTAACCACTGAAGCTTTCTTT. Amino acids: CASSVGVTTEAFF.

J is TRBJ2-2 and V is TRBV24-1, with TRBD2 matching over 8 bases. From germline, CDR1 is KGHDR and CDR2 SFDVKD. The V segment lost 3 bases and the J segment 2 bases; nucleotides outside the gene matches: 4. CDR3 length equals 16 residues. CDR3 protein: CATSDPSGPNTGELFF. CDR3 DNA: TGTGCCACCAGTGATCCTAGCGGGCCAAACACCGGGGAGCTGTTTTTT.

The genes are TRBV28 and TRBJ1-1; D is undetermined. CDR3 size: 14 residues. The ends were cut back, 6 bases at V and 0 bases at J, with 11 bases in the middle. Germline V lookup: CDR1 MDHEN, CDR2 SYDVKM. The chain's CDR3 is CASRVTSMNTEAFF. The CDR3 nucleotides are TGTGCCAGCAGGGTGACAAGTATGAACACTGAAGCTTTCTTT.

The genes are TRBV7-8 and TRBJ1-1; 8 bases map to TRBD1. Germline values: CDR1 SGHVS, CDR2 FQNEAQ. CDR3 length equals 15 residues. With V trimmed by 2 bases and J by 0 bases, 2 bases remained unmatched. The CDR3 reads CASSLMGQVNTEAFF. DNA for the CDR3: TGTGCCAGCAGCTTAATGGGACAGGTGAACACTGAAGCTTTCTTT.

The chain links TRBV2 to TRBJ2-2; 7 nucleotides match TRBD1. Germline V lookup: CDR1 SNHLY, CDR2 FYNNEI. With V trimmed by 8 bases and J by 7 bases, 10 bases remained unmatched. The CDR3 loop spans 14 amino acids. The CDR3 reads CASRLQGDVGELFF. The CDR3 DNA sequence: TGTGCCAGCCGACTCCAGGGGGATGTCGGGGAGCTGTTTTTT.

In this sample, this clone turned up once. This chain connects TRBV5-1 to TRBJ1-2; D is perhaps TRBD1 (5 bases). The CDR3 has 15 residues. CDR1 and CDR2 (germline): SGHRS, YFSETQ. The V end was cut by 3 bases, the J end by 0 bases, with 12 bases between. The CDR3 region has the DNA TGCGCCAGCAGCTCGCACCCAGGGTCTAACTATGGCTACACCTTC. It encodes CASSSHPGSNYGYTF.

This CDR3 reads CASSYSSLRGQSPLHF. The CDR3 DNA follows: TGTGCCAGCAGTTACTCGAGTTTAAGGGGGCAATCACCCCTCCACTTT. The chain joins TRBV6-2 or TRBV6-3 to TRBJ1-6; 7 nucleotides align to TRBD1. Germline V gives CDR1 MNHEY, CDR2 SVGEGT. The CDR3 loop spans 16 amino acids. The junction had 9 bases not matched to a gene; V was cut back by 0 bases and J by 10 bases.